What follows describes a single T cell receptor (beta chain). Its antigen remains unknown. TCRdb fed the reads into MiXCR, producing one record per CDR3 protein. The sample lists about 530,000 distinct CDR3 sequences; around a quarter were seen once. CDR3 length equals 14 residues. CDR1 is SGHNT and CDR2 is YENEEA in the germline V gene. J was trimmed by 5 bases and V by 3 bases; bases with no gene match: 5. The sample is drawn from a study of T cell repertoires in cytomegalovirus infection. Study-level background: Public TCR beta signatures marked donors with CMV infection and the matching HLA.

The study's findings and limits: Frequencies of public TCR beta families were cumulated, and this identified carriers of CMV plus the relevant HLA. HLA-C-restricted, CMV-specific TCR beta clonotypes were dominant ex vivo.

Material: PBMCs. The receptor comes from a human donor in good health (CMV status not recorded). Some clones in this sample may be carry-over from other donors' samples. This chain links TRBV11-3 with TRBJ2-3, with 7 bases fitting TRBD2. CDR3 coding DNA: TGTGCCAGCAGCTTTTATGCGGGAGAAGATACGCAGTATTTT. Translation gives CASSFYAGEDTQYF.